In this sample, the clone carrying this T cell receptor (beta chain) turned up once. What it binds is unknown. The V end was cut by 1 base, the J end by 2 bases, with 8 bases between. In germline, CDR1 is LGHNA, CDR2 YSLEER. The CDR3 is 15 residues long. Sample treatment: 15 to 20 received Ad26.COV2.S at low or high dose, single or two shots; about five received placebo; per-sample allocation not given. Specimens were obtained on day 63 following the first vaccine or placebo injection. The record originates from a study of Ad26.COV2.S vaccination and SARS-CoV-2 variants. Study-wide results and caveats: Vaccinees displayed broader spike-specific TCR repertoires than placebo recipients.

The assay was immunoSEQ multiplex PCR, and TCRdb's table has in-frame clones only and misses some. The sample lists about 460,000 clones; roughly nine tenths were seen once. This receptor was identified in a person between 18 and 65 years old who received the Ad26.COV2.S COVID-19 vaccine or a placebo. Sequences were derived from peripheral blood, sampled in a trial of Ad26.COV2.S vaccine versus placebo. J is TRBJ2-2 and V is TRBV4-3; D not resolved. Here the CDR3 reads CASSQGPTNTGELFF. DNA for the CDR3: TGCGCCAGCAGCCAAGGACCGACAAACACCGGGGAGCTGTTTTTT.